Here is one T cell receptor beta chain with its context. Its specificity is not known. The data were obtained in a study of shared clonotypes between healthy human individuals. Findings and limits, study-wide: Sampling covered nothing but blood. Tissue TCR repertoires likely differ from those found in blood. Clonotypes that were shared across a handful of donors made up around 5% of naive CD4 clonotypes.

CD4+ cells underwent separation, giving CD45RA+ naive and CD45RA-negative memory subsets. Assay: immunoSEQ multiplex PCR; the TCRdb copy retains only in-frame clones and omits some. The sample consists of about 770,000 clones, roughly two thirds of them appearing once. The CDR3 contains 15 residues. The germline V and J ends were trimmed by 5 bases and 0 bases, with 11 bases remaining between them. The V gene's germline CDR1 is SGHTA and CDR2 FQGNSA. The chain employs TRBV7-2 and TRBJ2-1; D might be TRBD1 or TRBD2, each matching 5 bases. The sequencing input was memory CD4+ T cells sorted from blood. The subset here: CD45RA-negative fraction. The sequence was collected from a woman aged 25 to 39 in good health. CDR3 DNA sequence: TGTGCCAGCAGCCAGACAGCGGTCTCCTACAATGAGCAGTTCTTC. It encodes CASSQTAVSYNEQFF. Variable domain in full (rest from reference TRBV7-2 and TRBJ2-1): GAGVSQSPSNKVTEKGKDVELRCDPISGHTALYWYRQSLGQGLEFLIYFQGNSAPDKSGLPSDRFSAERTGGSVSTLTIQRTQQEDSAVYLCASSQTAVSYNEQFFGPGTRLTVL.